The 26 T cell receptor beta chains given below trace back to one sample, sequenced in a study of T-cell memory formation after mild COVID-19. Using its own MiXCR run on the 5' RACE reads, TCRdb lists one record per CDR3 protein. In the table there are approximately 210,000 distinct CDR3 sequences, approximately 30% of which are singletons. Sequencing used PBMCs or a T cell subset sorted from them (not recorded which). The receptors originated from an adult woman who had mild COVID-19 (a few samples of this study predate the infection). Cell type and time point are not known.

Note on this clonotype: An end of the junction does not agree with germline; a read error may underlie this. This chain links TRBV12-3 or TRBV12-4 with TRBJ2-1; D call uncertain. The CDR3 spans 11 residues. The CDR3 is CASSLPGPRVF. For the CDR3, the DNA is TGTGCCAGCAGTTTGCCCGGACCCCGGGTCTTC.

This clonotype was observed once. The CDR3 loop reads CASSAHSGATYNEQFF. Here the CDR3 DNA reads TGTGCCAGCAGCGCACATAGCGGGGCCACCTACAATGAGCAGTTCTTC. The chain recombines TRBV9 with TRBJ2-1; TRBD2 matches at 8 bases. CDR1 SGDLS and CDR2 YYNGEE come from the germline V gene. CDR3 length equals 16 residues. The V segment lost 3 bases and the J segment 2 bases; nucleotides outside the gene matches: 7.

The rearrangement links TRBV6-2 or TRBV6-3 to TRBJ2-7; TRBD2 matches at 10 bases. CDR3 length equals 15 residues. The trim removed 6 bases at V and 0 bases at J, leaving 5 bases unmatched. Germline CDR1 MNHEY, CDR2 SVGEGT. This CDR3 reads CASRQLAGPSYEQYF. The CDR3 nucleotides are TGTGCCAGCAGGCAACTAGCGGGACCCTCCTACGAGCAGTACTTC.

Comment on this clonotype: A read error may produce the germline difference seen at one junction end. The rearrangement joins TRBV4-1 to TRBJ2-7, with D possibly being TRBD1 or TRBD2 (6 bases each). The CDR3 consists of 14 residues. CDR1 and CDR2 from the germline V gene are MGHRA and YSYEKL. The CDR3 here is CASSPYGGSSEQYF. The CDR3 nucleotides are TGCGCCAGCAGCCCCTACGGGGGCTCCTCCGAGCAGTACTTC.

This clonotype was seen at least ten times. V usage is TRBV6-6 and J usage is TRBJ2-2, with D possibly being TRBD2 (5 bases). Trimming left V 2 bases short and J 4 bases short, with 11 bases between. The CDR3 length is 15 residues. The V gene's germline CDR1 is MNHNY and CDR2 SVGAGI (reference sequence). The CDR3 DNA sequence: TGTGCCAGCAGTTACGGTAGCGCAAGCACCGGGGAGCTGTTTTTT. Its protein is CASSYGSASTGELFF.

The chain carries TRBV7-9 and TRBJ2-3; 10 bases fit TRBD1. With V trimmed by 5 bases and J by 3 bases, 11 bases remained unmatched. Germline V gene data show CDR1 as SEHNR and CDR2 as FQNEAQ (reference sequence). This CDR3 is 17 amino acids long. The CDR3 region has the DNA TGTGCCAGCAGCCCCCGTGCCCGGGACAGGGGTACAGATACGCAGTATTTT. It specifies CASSPRARDRGTDTQYF.

This clonotype was seen many times. The chain uses TRBV14 and TRBJ2-3; 12 bases map to TRBD2. Per the germline V gene, CDR1 is SGHDN and CDR2 is FVKESK. The CDR3 is made up of 18 amino acids. The ends lost 4 bases at V and 5 bases at J; junction bases unmatched: 13. The CDR3 loop reads CASSRGLAGIRTRDTQYF. The DNA for the CDR3 is TGTGCCAGCAGCCGAGGACTAGCGGGGATCAGGACACGAGATACGCAGTATTTT. Using reference TRBV14 and TRBJ2-3 for the parts outside the CDR3, the full variable domain is EAGVTQFPSHSVIEKGQTVTLRCDPISGHDNLYWYRRVMGKEIKFLLHFVKESKQDESGMPNNRFLAERTGGTYSTLKVQPAELEDSGVYFCASSRGLAGIRTRDTQYFGPGTRLTVL.

This clonotype turned up a few times. The DNA for the CDR3 is TGTGCCAGCTCACCAACGGCGGATACGCAGTATTTT. Protein sequence: CASSPTADTQYF. The genes are TRBV18 and TRBJ2-3; D is uncertain. CDR1 KGHSH and CDR2 LQKENI come from the germline V gene. The V gene lost 2 bases and the J gene lost 6 bases, with 6 bases spanning the gap. This CDR3 is 12 amino acids long.

The chain uses TRBV9 and TRBJ2-1; D might be TRBD1 (5 bases). This CDR3 is built from 13 residues. The V gene's germline CDR1 is SGDLS and CDR2 YYNGEE. V gave up 7 bases and J gave up 5 bases, with 13 bases separating them. This CDR3 reads CASGQSWNNEQFF. As DNA, the CDR3 is TGTGCCAGCGGACAATCGTGGAACAATGAGCAGTTCTTC. Drawing the rest from reference TRBV9 and TRBJ2-1, the complete variable domain is DSGVTQTPKHLITATGQRVTLRCSPRSGDLSVYWYQQSLDQGLQFLIQYYNGEERAKGNILERFSAQQFPDLHSELNLSSLELGDSALYFCASGQSWNNEQFFGPGTRLTVL.

This clonotype was counted only a few times. The chain is built from TRBV14 and TRBJ2-5, with D unresolved. Germline V gives CDR1 SGHDN, CDR2 FVKESK. CDR3 length: 15 amino acids. V lost 2 bases to trimming and J lost 4 bases, with 14 bases between them. DNA of the CDR3: TGTGCCAGCAGCCAAAGAATCTGGCTCGGAGAGACCCAGTACTTC. Its protein is CASSQRIWLGETQYF.

The CDR3 region is CASSLGVSGSWNEQFF. Here the CDR3 DNA reads TGTGCCAGCAGCTTAGGGGTTAGCGGGAGCTGGAATGAGCAGTTCTTC. The genes are TRBV7-8 and TRBJ2-1, with TRBD2 matching 9 bases. The CDR3 runs 16 residues. The V and J ends lost 1 base and 7 bases, in that order; junction bases with no gene match: 8. Germline V CDR1 and CDR2: SGHVS, FQNEAQ.

This clonotype was seen only a few times. The V and J genes are TRBV2 and TRBJ2-7; weak D call: TRBD2 (5 bases). The CDR3 is 13 residues long. Looked up from germline, CDR1 is SNHLY and CDR2 is FYNNEI. The ends were cut back, 7 bases at V and 2 bases at J, with 12 bases in the middle. CDR3 sequence reads: CASNGRATYEQYF. In nucleotides, the CDR3 is TGTGCCAGCAACGGGCGGGCAACCTACGAGCAGTACTTC.

J is TRBJ2-3 and V is TRBV7-6; TRBD1 matches 8 bases. CDR3 length equals 16 residues. Unmatched junction bases numbered 8, after V lost 4 bases and J lost 2 bases. CDR1 is SGHVS and CDR2 is FNYEAQ in the germline V gene. In nucleotides, the CDR3 is TGTGCCAGCAGCTCTTCACCGGGACAGGTCACAGATACGCAGTATTTT. Protein product: CASSSSPGQVTDTQYF.

The table lists this clonotype with a few counts. The chain is built from TRBV6-1 and TRBJ2-3, with TRBD1 matching 11 bases. This CDR3 region has 15 residues. Germline-derived CDR1 and CDR2 are MNHNS and SASEGT. The trim removed 6 bases at V and 3 bases at J, leaving 5 bases unmatched. CDR3 amino acids: CASRRDRGGTDTQYF. The CDR3, as DNA: TGTGCCAGCAGAAGGGACAGGGGGGGAACAGATACGCAGTATTTT.

This chain joins TRBV5-5 and TRBJ2-7; the D is unclear. V lost 0 bases and J 6 bases, leaving 16 bases between the germline ends. The germline gives CDR1 SGHKS, CDR2 YYEKEE (reference sequence). There are 15 residues in the CDR3. CDR3 residues: CASSLATLLWSEQYF. The CDR3 coding sequence is TGTGCCAGCAGCTTGGCCACCCTTCTTTGGAGCGAGCAGTACTTC.

V and J are TRBV7-9 and TRBJ1-2; 10 bases line up with TRBD1. Germline assignment: CDR1 SEHNR and CDR2 FQNEAQ (reference sequence). With 0 bases clipped from V and 8 bases from J, the junction kept 6 bases outside the gene matches. This CDR3 contains 15 residues. The CDR3: CASSLARGTGEGYTF. In nucleotides, the CDR3 is TGTGCCAGCAGCTTAGCTCGGGGGACAGGGGAAGGCTACACCTTC. Full variable domain (rest looked up from reference TRBV7-9 and TRBJ1-2): DTGVSQNPRHKITKRGQNVTFRCDPISEHNRLYWYRQTLGQGPEFLTYFQNEAQLEKSRLLSDRFSAERPKGSFSTLEIQRTEQGDSAMYLCASSLARGTGEGYTFGSGTRLTVV.

This clonotype was observed a handful of times. The V and J genes are TRBV12-3 or TRBV12-4 and TRBJ2-3, with 8 bases aligning to TRBD1. This CDR3 has 16 amino acids. Germline trimming cut 3 bases from V and 1 base from J; bases unmatched to any gene: 6. This CDR3 reads CASSLAGGRGTDTQYF. CDR3 bases: TGTGCCAGCAGTTTGGCAGGGGGCAGGGGCACAGATACGCAGTATTTT.

The chain is built from TRBV5-5 and TRBJ2-1; no clear D. This CDR3 spans 13 amino acids. Between the trimmed V and J ends, which lost 0 bases and 2 bases, there was a span of 3 bases. In germline, CDR1 is SGHKS, CDR2 YYEKEE (reference sequence). Here the CDR3 DNA reads TGTGCCAGCAGCTTGGAAACCTACAATGAGCAGTTCTTC. It is translated as CASSLETYNEQFF.

The chain recombines TRBV2 with TRBJ2-2; tentatively, D is TRBD1 (5 bases). Germline V lookup: CDR1 SNHLY, CDR2 FYNNEI. The V and J ends lost 7 bases and 2 bases respectively, with 11 bases between them. This CDR3 is built from 14 residues. The CDR3 DNA reads TGTGCCAGCATTGGGCAGGGAAACACCGGGGAGCTGTTTTTT. Translating gives CASIGQGNTGELFF.

This clonotype was picked up one time. The chain couples TRBV29-1 to TRBJ2-3, with D perhaps assigned TRBD1 or TRBD2 (7 bases each). V lost 8 bases to trimming and J lost 2 bases, with 17 bases between them. Germline V gene lookup returns CDR1 SQVTM and CDR2 ANQGSEA. This CDR3 is 14 amino acids long. CDR3 DNA: TGCAGCATACTAACAGGGGACTACACAGATACGCAGTATTTT. As protein: CSILTGDYTDTQYF.

The chain employs TRBV19 and TRBJ1-5; 7 positions agree with TRBD1. The V gene's germline CDR1 is LNHDA and CDR2 SQIVND (reference sequence). V was clipped by 4 bases and J by 5 bases; unmatched bases: 5. The CDR3 has 14 residues. For the CDR3, the DNA is TGTGCCAGTAGTAAGAGGGGGCTCGATCAGCCCCAGCATTTT. As protein: CASSKRGLDQPQHF.

This clonotype occurred a few times. The CDR3 is CASSLEVPGELFF. CDR3 DNA: TGTGCCAGCAGCTTAGAAGTCCCCGGGGAGCTGTTTTTT. The V and J genes are TRBV7-9 and TRBJ2-2; D remains unclear. Germline loops: CDR1 SEHNR, CDR2 FQNEAQ (reference sequence). The CDR3 is 13 residues long. Trimming pared 1 base from V and 6 bases from J, leaving 6 bases between.

This clonotype has more than one count but fewer than ten. The chain uses TRBV7-9 and TRBJ2-1, with 7 bases that match TRBD2. Germline CDR1 SEHNR, CDR2 FQNEAQ (reference sequence). With 3 bases clipped from V and 0 bases from J, the junction kept 11 bases outside the gene matches. There are 18 residues in the CDR3. DNA for the CDR3: TGTGCCAGCAGCTTTTATCTCGGGACTACAAGCTCCTACAATGAGCAGTTCTTC. Its translation: CASSFYLGTTSSYNEQFF.

The rearrangement uses TRBV6-1 and TRBJ2-5; 8 bases are shared with TRBD1. V lost 3 bases, J lost 5 bases, and 2 bases stayed unmatched. The CDR3 runs to 13 residues. Germline CDR1 and CDR2: MNHNS and SASEGT. The CDR3: CASSEDRVETQYF. CDR3 sequence (DNA): TGTGCCAGCAGTGAGGACAGGGTGGAGACCCAGTACTTC.

The rearrangement uses TRBV15 and TRBJ2-2; D gene unclear. The ends were cut back, 0 bases at V and 0 bases at J, with 14 bases in the middle. The CDR3 is 18 amino acids. The germline V gene encodes CDR1 LNHNV and CDR2 YYDKDF (reference sequence). For the CDR3, the DNA is TGTGCCACCAGCAGAGATTTCTTAGCCGTAACGAACACCGGGGAGCTGTTTTTT. Its translation: CATSRDFLAVTNTGELFF. Using reference TRBV15 and TRBJ2-2 for the parts outside the CDR3, the full variable domain is DAMVIQNPRYQVTQFGKPVTLSCSQTLNHNVMYWYQQKSSQAPKLLFHYYDKDFNNEADTPDNFQSRRPNTSFCFLDIRSPGLGDTAMYLCATSRDFLAVTNTGELFFGEGSRLTVL.

There are a few counts of this clonotype. The rearrangement links TRBV11-2 to TRBJ2-3; D may correspond to TRBD1 or TRBD2 (5 bases each). Germline lookup yields CDR1 SGHAT and CDR2 FQNNGV. This CDR3 comprises 15 residues. Trimming removed 5 bases from V and 4 bases from J, with 16 bases in between. CDR3 nucleotides: TGTGCCAGCAGCCCCCGGGGCCTCGGGCCAGATACGCAGTATTTT. Amino acids: CASSPRGLGPDTQYF.